This TCR beta chain was sequenced in a study of cytomegalovirus exposure and HLA in healthy donors. The PCR ran on 60 Vbeta and 13 Jbeta primers. Generated by immunoSEQ multiplex PCR, the TCRdb table keeps only in-frame clones and is missing some. The sample lists approximately 90,000 clones; around 85% were seen once. Unmatched junction bases numbered 3, after V lost 5 bases and J lost 5 bases. This CDR3 spans 13 amino acids. CDR1 and CDR2 from the germline V gene are SGHAT and FQNNGV. The sequence came from a man aged 40-50 years in good health and CMV-seropositive. The chain recombines TRBV11-2 with TRBJ2-5; 9 positions agree with TRBD1. Sequencing was performed on PBMCs. In DNA form, the CDR3 reads TGTGCCAGCAGCCGGGACAGGGAGGAGACCCAGTACTTC. This codes for CASSRDREETQYF.